The 25 T cell receptor beta chains in this list originate from one sample, sequenced in a study of blood T cell repertoires in COVID-19. Sequencing was performed with immunoSEQ multiplex PCR; in TCRdb, only in-frame clones are kept and a portion is missing. The sample holds some 250,000 clones, more than 75% seen once. The sequenced material came from peripheral blood. The origin of the receptors is a woman aged 40 to 50 who had recovered from COVID-19.

The J gene is TRBJ2-1, the V gene TRBV12-5, with TRBD2 matching over 9 bases. The V and J ends lost 3 bases and 6 bases, in that order; junction bases with no gene match: 6. CDR1 is LGHNT, CDR2 FRNRAP, per germline. The CDR3 contains 15 residues. The CDR3 region is CASGLRLAGLNEQFF. CDR3 sequence (DNA): TGTGCTAGTGGTTTACGCCTAGCGGGGCTCAATGAGCAGTTCTTC.

The chain uses TRBV27 and TRBJ2-3; 12 positions agree with TRBD2. Germline V gene sequence: CDR1 MNHEY, CDR2 SMNVEV (reference sequence). CDR3 size: 16 residues. Trimming at V came to 6 bases and at J to 2 bases, leaving 6 bases not matched to a gene. The CDR3 sequence is CASRPLAGGSTDTQYF. CDR3 sequence (DNA): TGTGCCAGCAGACCACTAGCGGGAGGATCCACAGATACGCAGTATTTT.

This clone appeared once. The CDR3 sequence: CASSQEGRGQFYEQYF. As DNA, the CDR3 is TGTGCCAGCAGCCAAGAGGGGCGGGGACAGTTCTACGAGCAGTACTTC. The chain joins TRBV4-2 to TRBJ2-7, with D perhaps TRBD1 (7 bases). V was pared by 0 bases and J by 3 bases, with 15 bases between. Germline V gene data show CDR1 as LGHNA and CDR2 as YNFKEQ. The CDR3 sequence is 16 residues long.

The V gene is TRBV6-2 or TRBV6-3, the J gene TRBJ1-5; D may be TRBD1 (5 bases). CDR1 and CDR2 from the germline V gene are MNHEY and SVGEGT. Trimming took off 4 bases at V and 3 bases at J, with 13 bases between the two ends. This CDR3 has 15 amino acids. As DNA, the CDR3 is TGTGCCAGCAGTTCTGGGGCAGGCAACAATCAGCCCCAGCATTTT. It translates to CASSSGAGNNQPQHF.

V gene TRBV7-3 combines with J gene TRBJ2-1; tentative D call: TRBD2 (7 bases). Per germline, CDR1 SGHTA and CDR2 FQGTGA. The length of the CDR3 is 18 residues. With 2 bases removed from V and 8 bases from J, the gap between germline ends came to 25 bases. Here the CDR3 reads CASSLWAAGARNWDEQFF. CDR3 DNA: TGTGCCAGCAGCTTATGGGCGGCGGGGGCACGTAACTGGGATGAGCAGTTCTTC.

This clone is a singleton in its sample. The rearrangement links TRBV6-2 or TRBV6-3 to TRBJ1-1; the match to TRBD1 covers 11 bases. The CDR3 extends over 17 amino acids. Trimming cost V 2 bases and J 5 bases; bases outside gene matches: 10. Germline CDR1 and CDR2: MNHEY and SVGEGT. CDR3 loop: CASSYPRGQGVWTEAFF. The CDR3, as DNA: TGTGCCAGCAGTTACCCCAGGGGACAGGGGGTTTGGACTGAAGCTTTCTTT.

The gene calls are TRBV6-5 and TRBJ1-5; D is possibly TRBD1 (6 bases). CDR1 and CDR2 (germline): MNHEY, SVGAGI. This CDR3 has 13 amino acids. Trimming took off 11 bases at V and 2 bases at J, with 13 bases between the two ends. Here the CDR3 DNA reads TGTGCCGCCGGGAGGGGGGGCAATCAGCCCCAGCATTTT. Translating it yields CAAGRGGNQPQHF.

V gene TRBV11-3 combines with J gene TRBJ1-2; 8 bases are a match to TRBD1. The V segment lost 1 base and the J segment 4 bases; nucleotides outside the gene matches: 5. The CDR3 runs 15 residues. Germline V gene data show CDR1 as SGHNT and CDR2 as YENEEA. The CDR3 region has the DNA TGTGCCAGCAGCTTAGCCCCAGGGGGCGCCTATGGCTACACCTTC. Amino acids: CASSLAPGGAYGYTF.

The J gene is TRBJ2-7, the V gene TRBV2, with 8 bases matching TRBD1. The CDR3 runs 13 residues. J lost 4 bases, V lost 3 bases, and 2 bases had no gene match. The germline V gene has CDR1 SNHLY and CDR2 FYNNEI. Here the CDR3 DNA reads TGTGCCAGCAGTGACAGGGGGCTTTACGAGCAGTACTTC. It encodes CASSDRGLYEQYF.

This clone has more than one count but fewer than ten. The rearrangement links TRBV11-2 to TRBJ2-6; D ambiguous. CDR1 and CDR2 (germline): SGHAT, FQNNGV. The V and J ends lost 4 bases and 7 bases respectively, with 5 bases between them. This CDR3 has 12 amino acids. The CDR3 protein is CASSSIANVLTF. In DNA, the CDR3 is TGTGCCAGCAGCTCCATTGCCAACGTCCTGACTTTC.

The CDR3: CASGRQVPEAFF. Here the CDR3 DNA reads TGTGCCAGCGGACGACAGGTCCCTGAAGCTTTCTTT. The J gene is TRBJ1-1, the V gene TRBV27, with a tentative D call TRBD1 (6 bases). The V end was cut by 8 bases, the J end by 6 bases, with 13 bases between. This CDR3 contains 12 residues. Germline loops: CDR1 MNHEY, CDR2 SMNVEV (reference sequence).

This clone was found a few times. The genes are TRBV5-6 and TRBJ1-2, with TRBD1 identical over 9 bases. Losses at the gene ends were 4 bases for V and 7 bases for J; bases not matched to a gene: 11. Germline V gene lookup returns CDR1 SGHDT and CDR2 YYEEEE. The CDR3 runs to 15 residues. As DNA, the CDR3 is TGTGCCAGCAGCGCACAAGGGGACAGGGCGTTTGGCTACACCTTC. This gives the protein CASSAQGDRAFGYTF.

The chain recombines TRBV6-5 with TRBJ2-1; 10 bases map to TRBD1. The germline V gene encodes CDR1 MNHEY and CDR2 SVGAGI. CDR3 size: 14 residues. Trimming took 6 bases from V and 7 from J; bases not matched to a gene: 6. The CDR3 DNA sequence: TGTGCCAGCAGCCGGGACAGGGGTTGGAATGAGCAGTTCTTC. This sequence encodes CASSRDRGWNEQFF.

The sample holds one count of this clone. The chain is built from TRBV6-2 or TRBV6-3 and TRBJ1-6; no firm D call. Germline loops: CDR1 MNHEY, CDR2 SVGEGT. CDR3 length: 13 amino acids. The V end lost 6 bases, the J end lost 11 bases, and 14 bases lay between the germline ends. The CDR3, as DNA: TGTGCCAGCAGCCCCGCCAGGCGGGCACCCCTCCACTTT. Encoded protein: CASSPARRAPLHF.

The chain recombines TRBV29-1 with TRBJ1-3; 8 bases line up with TRBD1. Per germline, CDR1 SQVTM and CDR2 ANQGSEA. J gave up 1 base and V 7 bases, and 6 bases lay outside the gene matches. This CDR3 is 14 amino acids long. The CDR3 region is CSGGTGNSGNTIYF. The CDR3 bases are TGCAGCGGGGGGACAGGCAATTCTGGAAACACCATATATTTT.

In nucleotides, the CDR3 is TGTGCCAGCAGCGGGCTAGCGTCGAGCTCCTACAATGAGCAGTTCTTC. The encoded protein is CASSGLASSSYNEQFF. The chain is built from TRBV9 and TRBJ2-1; D might be TRBD2 (6 bases). The V gene's germline CDR1 is SGDLS and CDR2 YYNGEE. V shed 3 bases and J shed 0 bases, with 13 bases lying between them. The CDR3 is 16 amino acids.

This chain uses TRBV5-1 with TRBJ2-7; 7 bases align to TRBD1. The CDR3 length is 14 residues. Germline V gene sequence: CDR1 SGHRS, CDR2 YFSETQ. After removal of 3 bases from V and 5 bases from J, the junction contained 8 bases not matched to a gene. CDR3: CASSYRDSRHEQYF. CDR3 sequence (DNA): TGCGCCAGCAGCTACCGGGACAGTCGCCACGAGCAGTACTTC.

The gene calls are TRBV7-3 and TRBJ1-1; D unclear. Per the germline V gene, CDR1 is SGHTA and CDR2 is FQGTGA. V lost 3 bases and J lost 7, with 6 bases in between. The CDR3 runs to 11 residues. CDR3 protein: CASSLGLEAFF. CDR3 bases: TGTGCCAGCAGCTTGGGCCTTGAAGCTTTCTTT.

This chain links TRBV5-1 with TRBJ2-2, with 10 bases lining up with TRBD1. CDR3 length equals 18 residues. Germline CDR1 is SGHRS and CDR2 is YFSETQ. V dropped 1 base and J dropped 0; count of bases not matched to a gene: 6. The CDR3 DNA is TGCGCCAGCAGCTTGTGGGGACAGGGGCGACCGAACACCGGGGAGCTGTTTTTT. This codes for CASSLWGQGRPNTGELFF. Full variable domain (rest looked up from reference TRBV5-1 and TRBJ2-2): KAGVTQTPRYLIKTRGQQVTLSCSPISGHRSVSWYQQTPGQGLQFLFEYFSETQRNKGNFPGRFSGRQFSNSRSEMNVSTLELGDSALYLCASSLWGQGRPNTGELFFGEGSRLTVL.

This chain connects TRBV15 to TRBJ2-2; possibly TRBD2 for D (6 bases). V was cut by 8 bases and J by 2 bases, with 15 bases left in between. Germline V lookup: CDR1 LNHNV, CDR2 YYDKDF (reference sequence). This CDR3 spans 15 amino acids. In nucleotides, the CDR3 is TGTGCCACCGCGCGGGGCGGGGCAAACACCGGGGAGCTGTTTTTT. Translating gives CATARGGANTGELFF.

The rearrangement links TRBV10-3 to TRBJ1-3; 11 bases are shared with TRBD1. V was pared by 6 bases and J by 3 bases, with 10 bases of the junction left unmatched. CDR3 length: 17 amino acids. Germline CDR1 and CDR2: ENHRY and SYGVKD. In DNA form, the CDR3 reads TGTGCCATCAGCCCCCGGGACAGGGGGTTAGGTGGAAACACCATATATTTT. Translated: CAISPRDRGLGGNTIYF.

The chain joins TRBV15 to TRBJ1-2; possibly TRBD1 for D (5 bases). CDR3 length equals 12 residues. V lost 0 bases and J 12 bases, leaving 11 bases between the germline ends. The germline gives CDR1 LNHNV, CDR2 YYDKDF (reference sequence). CDR3 sequence (DNA): TGTGCCACCAGCAGAGATACGGCAGGGAACACCTTC. Protein product: CATSRDTAGNTF.

CDR3 DNA: TGTGCCAGCAGCTTAGTGGGGCTAGCGGGGCTCTACAATGAGCAGTTCTTC. Its protein is CASSLVGLAGLYNEQFF. This sequence joins TRBV7-2 and TRBJ2-1; TRBD2 aligns across 9 bases. V trimming: 1 base; J trimming: 3 bases; junction bases outside the gene matches: 7. The CDR3 is 17 amino acids. Germline V lookup: CDR1 SGHTA, CDR2 FQGNSA.

The CDR3: CSAREGGQATEAFF. The CDR3 coding sequence is TGCAGCGCCCGGGAGGGGGGGCAGGCCACTGAAGCTTTCTTT. V and J are TRBV29-1 and TRBJ1-1; a possible D gene is TRBD1 (6 bases). The CDR3 is 14 residues long. Between the trimmed V and J ends, which lost 7 bases and 4 bases, there was a span of 19 bases. Germline loops: CDR1 SQVTM, CDR2 ANQGSEA. The full variable domain, with the rest looked up from reference TRBV29-1 and TRBJ1-1, is SAVISQKPSRDICQRGTSLTIQCQVDSQVTMMFWYRQQPGQSLTLIATANQGSEATYESGFVIDKFPISRPNLTFSTLTVSNMSPEDSSIYLCSAREGGQATEAFFGQGTRLTVV.

This clone came up a few times. The CDR3 DNA reads as TGTGCCAGCAGCTTAGGAGGACAGGGGGTCAGCTCCTACGAGCAGTACTTC. It yields the protein CASSLGGQGVSSYEQYF. The V gene is TRBV7-9, the J gene TRBJ2-7, with 10 nucleotides matching TRBD1. With V trimmed by 1 base and J by 0 bases, 6 bases remained unmatched. CDR1 and CDR2 (germline): SEHNR, FQNEAQ (reference sequence). CDR3 length: 17 amino acids.